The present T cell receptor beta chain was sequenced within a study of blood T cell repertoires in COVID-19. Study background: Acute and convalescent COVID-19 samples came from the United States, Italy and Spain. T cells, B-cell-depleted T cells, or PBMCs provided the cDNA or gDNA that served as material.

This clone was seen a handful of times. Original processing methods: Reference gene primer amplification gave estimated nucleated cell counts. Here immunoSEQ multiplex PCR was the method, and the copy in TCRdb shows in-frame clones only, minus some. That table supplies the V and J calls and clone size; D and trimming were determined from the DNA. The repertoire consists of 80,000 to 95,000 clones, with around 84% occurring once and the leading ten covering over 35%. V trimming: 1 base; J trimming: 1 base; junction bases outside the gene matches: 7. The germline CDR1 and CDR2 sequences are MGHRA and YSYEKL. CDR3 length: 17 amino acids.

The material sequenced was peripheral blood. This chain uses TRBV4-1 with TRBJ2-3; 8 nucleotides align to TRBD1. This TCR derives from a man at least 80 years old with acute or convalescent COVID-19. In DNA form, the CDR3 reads TGCGCCAGCAGCCAAGCCCTACAGGGGGGAGGCACAGATACGCAGTATTTT. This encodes CASSQALQGGGTDTQYF.